This T cell receptor beta chain was sequenced during a study of T cells in Graves' hyperthyroidism and ophthalmopathy. Study conclusions and caveats: Most expanded thyroid clonotypes above 0.001 recurred in blood.

The CDR3 contains 14 residues. Trimming stripped 0 bases from V and 7 bases from J, with 13 bases between. Germline-derived CDR1 and CDR2 are MNHEY and SVGAGI. This clonotype was counted many times. Its matching antigen is unknown. Amplified regions were TCR beta CDR3 sequences from RNA transcripts. HTBI primers were the set used in a first-round RT-PCR of the TCR CDR3. TCRdb called the multiplex PCR reads again in MiXCR, with one record for every CDR3 protein. Of some 570,000 distinct CDR3 sequences listed, over 12% are singletons. In making diagnoses, clinical symptoms, serum thyroxine and TRAb, thyroid ultrasound and orbital computed tomography were all used.

The sequence was collected from a young woman with Graves' ophthalmopathy. The sample comprised blood. The gene calls are TRBV6-5 and TRBJ2-7; D call uncertain. CDR3 in DNA: TGTGCCAGCAGTTACTCGATAGCACAGAGAGAGCAGTACTTC. Residues: CASSYSIAQREQYF.